A selection of T cell receptor beta chains follows, all from one sample in a study of technical replicates of blood from several donors. Assay: immunoSEQ multiplex PCR; the TCRdb copy retains only in-frame clones and omits some. In the table there are about 75,000 clones, 95% to 98% of which are singletons. Sequenced sample: T cells isolated from PBMCs. The source is a human donor in good health. The CDR3 runs from the conserved cysteine through the conserved F or W. D genes are given only for firm matches. The size of a clone is reported for some rows only, either as once, few or many, or as a class for expanded clones.

V	D	J	size	CDR3	DNA
TRBV19	TRBD1	TRBJ1-5	few	CASSIGTGNQPQHF	TGTGCCAGTAGTATAGGGACAGGGAATCAGCCCCAGCATTTT
TRBV9	TRBD2	TRBJ2-1	-	CASSLAGLAGANEQFF	TGTGCCAGCAGCCTCGCGGGACTAGCGGGAGCCAATGAGCAGTTCTTC
TRBV2	TRBD2	TRBJ2-1	-	CASGTRGNEQFF	TGTGCCAGCGGGACTAGAGGGAATGAGCAGTTCTTC
TRBV28	TRBD1	TRBJ1-5	-	CASSLGQNNQPQHF	TGTGCCAGCAGTTTGGGACAGAACAATCAGCCCCAGCATTTT
TRBV7-3	-	TRBJ2-1	-	CASSLTSGYTYNEQFF	TGTGCCAGCAGCTTAACTAGCGGATATACTTACAATGAGCAGTTCTTC
TRBV19	TRBD1	TRBJ2-3	-	CASTTGQVKHWDTQYF	TGTGCCAGTACCACGGGACAGGTGAAGCATTGGGATACGCAGTATTTT
TRBV19	-	TRBJ1-1	once	CASSPGHTNTEAFF	TGTGCCAGTAGTCCCGGACATACGAACACTGAAGCTTTCTTT
TRBV5-6	TRBD2	TRBJ2-1	-	CASSSRTSSYNEQFF	TGTGCCAGCAGCTCCCGGACTAGCTCCTACAATGAGCAGTTCTTC
TRBV27	TRBD1	TRBJ1-4	-	CASSRDRPWEKLFF	TGTGCCAGCAGTCGGGACAGGCCATGGGAAAAACTGTTTTTT
TRBV30	-	TRBJ2-7	-	CAWSPSAISYEQYF	TGTGCCTGGAGTCCTAGCGCCATCTCCTACGAGCAGTACTTC
TRBV23-1	TRBD1	TRBJ2-1	-	CASPRGGRVRNEQFF	TGCGCCAGTCCAAGAGGGGGCAGGGTGCGCAATGAGCAGTTCTTC
TRBV10-3	TRBD1	TRBJ2-7	-	CAIRPTGDAYEQYF	TGTGCCATCAGACCGACAGGGGACGCCTACGAGCAGTACTTC